This T cell receptor (beta chain) is drawn from a study of blood T cell repertoires in COVID-19. Study-wide context: COVID-19 samples, acute and convalescent, were from the United States, Italy and Spain.

Sequenced by immunoSEQ multiplex PCR; TCRdb stores in-frame clones only, minus some. Of roughly 200,000 clones listed, over 65% are singletons. The CDR3 contains 14 residues. The V segment lost 6 bases and the J segment 4 bases; nucleotides outside the gene matches: 5. CDR1 is MDHEN, CDR2 SYDVKM, per germline. Seattle participants joined during active infection and were tracked over time. The sequence was obtained from a person aged 65-85 years with COVID-19, enrolled during active disease. V gene TRBV28 combines with J gene TRBJ2-7; 11 bases line up with TRBD1. Material for sequencing was peripheral blood. CDR3 DNA sequence: TGTGCCAGCAGCCGGACAGGGGGCCTTTACGAGCAGTACTTC. It translates to CASSRTGGLYEQYF.